This TCR beta chain stems from a study of cytotoxic CD8 clonotypes in ibrutinib-treated CLL. As for this clone: Its cognate antigen is unknown.

Study results and limitations: Baseline levels were approached again at progression, after clonality had risen at ibrutinib response.

Clones were read by immunoSEQ multiplex PCR, and TCRdb kept only the in-frame ones, dropping some. The sample carries around 60,000 clones, less than 75% recorded once. This CDR3 has 15 residues. Germline V lookup: CDR1 SEHNR, CDR2 FQNEAQ (reference sequence). Trimming removed 6 bases from V and 4 bases from J, with 19 bases in between. The receptor's source is a human donor with chronic lymphocytic leukemia. The sample in question was PBMCs, obtained after 12 months of ibrutinib treatment. The chain carries TRBV7-9 and TRBJ2-7; possibly TRBD2 for D (6 bases). CDR3 sequence (DNA): TGTGCCAGCAGTGAACCGGGACTGGGTCTTTACGAGCAGTACTTC. Its translation: CASSEPGLGLYEQYF.